Detailed here is one T cell receptor (beta chain). What it binds is unknown. This entry is derived from a study of shared clonotypes between healthy human individuals. For the study at large: Donor composition was a couple of women and a few men, aged 18 to 49.

Naive CD8 cells were CD45RO-negative, positively selected for CCR7, excluding terminally differentiated effector memory CD45RA+ cells. Study-level points and caveats: The sampled material consisted only of blood, and tissue repertoires are likely to differ. Relative to clonotypes present in all four donors, those not shared had lower generation probabilities.

Evenly divided among several immunoSEQ plates was the genomic DNA of each subset. Sequenced by immunoSEQ multiplex PCR; TCRdb stores in-frame clones only, minus some. This table has millions of clones, 90% to 95% appearing once. This CDR3 comprises 15 residues. Germline CDR1 and CDR2: KGHSH and LQKENI. V lost 4 bases, J lost 7 bases, and 8 bases stayed unmatched. Sequenced sample: naive CD8+ T cells from PBMCs. The clonotype was recovered from a man aged 18-30 years in good health. Some clones in this sample may be carry-over from other donors' samples. The chain links TRBV18 to TRBJ2-1, with TRBD2 matching 9 bases. CDR3 residues: CASSRSGSSENEQFF. The CDR3 coding sequence is TGTGCCAGCTCACGTAGCGGGAGTAGTGAAAATGAGCAGTTCTTC.